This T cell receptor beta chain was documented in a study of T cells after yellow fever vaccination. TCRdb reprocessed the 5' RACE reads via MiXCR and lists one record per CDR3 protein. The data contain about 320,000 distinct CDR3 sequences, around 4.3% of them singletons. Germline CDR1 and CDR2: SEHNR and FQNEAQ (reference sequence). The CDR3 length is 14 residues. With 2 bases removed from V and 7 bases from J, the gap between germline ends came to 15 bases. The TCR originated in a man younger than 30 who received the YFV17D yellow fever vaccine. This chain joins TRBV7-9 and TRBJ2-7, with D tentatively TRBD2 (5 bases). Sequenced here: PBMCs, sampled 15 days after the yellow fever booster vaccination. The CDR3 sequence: CASSLIPGSGEQYF. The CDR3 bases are TGTGCCAGCAGCTTAATACCGGGATCGGGGGAGCAGTACTTC.